A selection of T cell receptor beta chains follows, all from one sample in a study of T cell responses to AZD1222 COVID-19 vaccine. TCRdb's table, derived via immunoSEQ multiplex PCR, lists solely in-frame clones and lacks some. The sample lists 90,000 or so clones, 89% seen once, with more than 5% in the top ten. Sequencing used peripheral blood, obtained 28 days after the second AZD1222 dose. The receptor source for this set is an adult who received the AZD1222 COVID-19 vaccine. CDR3s include the opening cysteine and the closing phenylalanine or tryptophan. A D gene is named only where the DNA matches it firmly. A clone size is listed for some rows: how often the clone was seen (once, few, many), or a class if it is expanded.

CDR3aa: CAWSLDRGLAEAFF
CDR3nt: TGTGCCTGGAGTTTGGACAGGGGGCTAGCTGAAGCTTTCTTT
abundance: NA
d_gene: TRBD1
v_gene: TRBV30
j_gene: TRBJ1-1

CDR3aa: CASSKRDRATNEKLFF
CDR3nt: TGTGCCAGCTCAAAACGGGACAGAGCAACTAATGAAAAACTGTTTTTT
abundance: NA
d_gene: TRBD1
v_gene: TRBV18
j_gene: TRBJ1-4

CDR3aa: CASSLGGAGQPQHF
CDR3nt: TGTGCCAGCAGCTTGGGGGGGGCCGGGCAGCCCCAGCATTTT
abundance: few
d_gene: NA
v_gene: TRBV5-4
j_gene: TRBJ1-5

CDR3aa: CAISPGLQGAANEKLFF
CDR3nt: TGTGCCATCAGCCCGGGACTTCAGGGCGCCGCTAATGAAAAACTGTTTTTT
abundance: NA
d_gene: NA
v_gene: TRBV10-3
j_gene: TRBJ1-4

CDR3aa: CASSQVFPSHSTDTQYF
CDR3nt: TGTGCCAGCAGCCAAGTTTTTCCTAGCCATAGCACAGATACGCAGTATTTT
abundance: NA
d_gene: NA
v_gene: TRBV3-1/TRBV3-2
j_gene: TRBJ2-3

CDR3aa: CASSLPVLSYEQYF
CDR3nt: TGTGCCAGCAGTTTACCTGTACTCTCCTACGAGCAGTACTTC
abundance: once
d_gene: NA
v_gene: TRBV28
j_gene: TRBJ2-7

CDR3aa: CASTYPRGSYNEQFF
CDR3nt: TGTGCCAGCACCTATCCCAGGGGTTCCTACAATGAGCAGTTCTTC
abundance: NA
d_gene: NA
v_gene: TRBV7-3
j_gene: TRBJ2-1

CDR3aa: CASSSRTANYGYTF
CDR3nt: TGTGCCAGCAGTTCCCGGACGGCTAACTATGGCTACACCTTC
abundance: NA
d_gene: NA
v_gene: TRBV28
j_gene: TRBJ1-2

CDR3aa: CAWSPDRGREQPQHF
CDR3nt: TGTGCCTGGAGTCCCGACAGGGGGCGAGAACAGCCCCAGCATTTT
abundance: NA
d_gene: TRBD1
v_gene: TRBV30
j_gene: TRBJ1-5

CDR3aa: CASSTRPGNTIYF
CDR3nt: TGTGCCAGCAGCACTAGACCTGGAAACACCATATATTTT
abundance: NA
d_gene: NA
v_gene: TRBV9
j_gene: TRBJ1-3

CDR3aa: CAWSVRGGETQYF
CDR3nt: TGTGCCTGGAGTGTACGGGGGGGCGAGACCCAGTACTTC
abundance: NA
d_gene: TRBD2
v_gene: TRBV30
j_gene: TRBJ2-5

CDR3aa: CAWSERPEAFF
CDR3nt: TGTGCCTGGAGTGAGCGGCCTGAAGCTTTCTTT
abundance: NA
d_gene: NA
v_gene: TRBV30
j_gene: TRBJ1-1

CDR3aa: CASSKGQVPYGYTF
CDR3nt: TGTGCCAGCAGCAAGGGACAGGTTCCCTATGGCTACACCTTC
abundance: NA
d_gene: TRBD1
v_gene: TRBV5-4
j_gene: TRBJ1-2

CDR3aa: CASRSQGPGSPLHF
CDR3nt: TGTGCCAGCAGAAGTCAGGGGCCAGGTTCACCCCTCCACTTT
abundance: NA
d_gene: NA
v_gene: TRBV6-5
j_gene: TRBJ1-6

CDR3aa: CASTGGGEKLFF
CDR3nt: TGTGCCAGCACGGGTGGGGGAGAAAAACTGTTTTTT
abundance: NA
d_gene: NA
v_gene: TRBV14
j_gene: TRBJ1-4

CDR3aa: CASSLDSDEKLFF
CDR3nt: TGTGCCAGCAGCTTGGATTCCGATGAAAAACTGTTTTTT
abundance: NA
d_gene: NA
v_gene: TRBV5-6
j_gene: TRBJ1-4

CDR3aa: CASSVDMADTQYF
CDR3nt: TGTGCCAGCAGCGTAGACATGGCAGATACGCAGTATTTT
abundance: NA
d_gene: NA
v_gene: TRBV9
j_gene: TRBJ2-3

CDR3aa: CASSLVTPGQTWETQYF
CDR3nt: TGTGCCAGCAGCTTAGTCACCCCGGGACAGACCTGGGAGACCCAGTACTTC
abundance: NA
d_gene: TRBD1
v_gene: TRBV11-2
j_gene: TRBJ2-5

CDR3aa: CASSPPGTDPYGYTF
CDR3nt: TGTGCCAGCTCACCACCGGGGACGGATCCCTATGGCTACACCTTC
abundance: once
d_gene: NA
v_gene: TRBV18
j_gene: TRBJ1-2

CDR3aa: CASSQGQSNQPQHF
CDR3nt: TGTGCCAGCAGCCAAGGACAGAGCAATCAGCCCCAGCATTTT
abundance: NA
d_gene: NA
v_gene: TRBV3-1/TRBV3-2
j_gene: TRBJ1-5

CDR3aa: CSASTGILMYEKLFF
CDR3nt: TGCAGTGCTAGTACCGGGATACTAATGTATGAAAAACTGTTTTTT
abundance: NA
d_gene: NA
v_gene: TRBV20-1
j_gene: TRBJ1-4

CDR3aa: CASSLNTEAFF
CDR3nt: TGTGCCAGCAGCTTGAACACTGAAGCTTTCTTT
abundance: once
d_gene: NA
v_gene: TRBV5-5
j_gene: TRBJ1-1

CDR3aa: CASSEESYTEAFF
CDR3nt: TGTGCCAGCAGTGAAGAGTCCTACACTGAAGCTTTCTTT
abundance: once
d_gene: NA
v_gene: TRBV2
j_gene: TRBJ1-1

CDR3aa: CASSQDYEEVEQIQETQYF
CDR3nt: TGCGCCAGCAGCCAAGACTATGAGGAAGTTGAACAGATCCAAGAGACCCAGTACTTC
abundance: NA
d_gene: NA
v_gene: TRBV4-1
j_gene: TRBJ2-5

CDR3aa: CASSPRQGNYGYTF
CDR3nt: TGTGCCAGCAGCCCTAGGCAGGGGAACTATGGCTACACCTTC
abundance: NA
d_gene: NA
v_gene: TRBV7-6
j_gene: TRBJ1-2

CDR3aa: CATQRGQSYEQYF
CDR3nt: TGTGCCACTCAGCGGGGGCAATCCTACGAGCAGTACTTC
abundance: NA
d_gene: TRBD2
v_gene: TRBV10-3
j_gene: TRBJ2-7

CDR3aa: CASSPGQGAYEQYF
CDR3nt: TGTGCCAGCAGCCCGGGACAGGGGGCCTACGAGCAGTACTTC
abundance: NA
d_gene: TRBD1
v_gene: TRBV9
j_gene: TRBJ2-7

CDR3aa: CASSSTLVYGYTF
CDR3nt: TGTGCCAGCAGCTCCACACTCGTTTATGGCTACACCTTC
abundance: NA
d_gene: NA
v_gene: TRBV7-2
j_gene: TRBJ1-2

CDR3aa: CASSGRFNGRPYEQYF
CDR3nt: TGTGCCAGCAGCGGTAGATTTAACGGCCGCCCCTACGAGCAGTACTTC
abundance: NA
d_gene: NA
v_gene: TRBV3-1/TRBV3-2
j_gene: TRBJ2-7

CDR3aa: CASSISTRGQNQPQHF
CDR3nt: TGTGCCAGTAGTATATCAACCCGGGGCCAGAATCAGCCCCAGCATTTT
abundance: NA
d_gene: NA
v_gene: TRBV19
j_gene: TRBJ1-5

CDR3aa: CASRPPRRGAGELFF
CDR3nt: TGTGCCAGCAGACCCCCCAGGCGGGGGGCCGGGGAGCTGTTTTTT
abundance: NA
d_gene: TRBD2
v_gene: TRBV6-5
j_gene: TRBJ2-2

CDR3aa: CASSEGLAGGRTDTQYF
CDR3nt: TGTGCCAGCAGCGAGGGACTAGCGGGGGGTAGGACAGATACGCAGTATTTT
abundance: NA
d_gene: TRBD2
v_gene: TRBV2
j_gene: TRBJ2-3